What follows are 4 T cell receptor beta chains derived from one specimen sequenced in a study of cytomegalovirus exposure and HLA in healthy donors. This PCR relied on a set of 60 Vbeta primers and 13 Jbeta primers. TCRdb keeps only in-frame clones here, not all; method: immunoSEQ multiplex PCR. The sample records about 180,000 clones, roughly 80% being singletons. Sequenced sample: PBMCs. The receptor source for this set is a male donor in good health and CMV-seronegative.

This chain joins TRBV9 and TRBJ2-1; 10 bases are shared with TRBD2. From germline, CDR1 is SGDLS and CDR2 YYNGEE. The CDR3 length is 22 residues. J lost 2 bases, V lost 5 bases, and 25 bases had no gene match. This CDR3 reads CASSVSVGVAGGAVRPYNEQFF. CDR3 nucleotides: TGTGCCAGCAGTGTTAGCGTAGGTGTAGCGGGGGGCGCCGTGAGACCCTACAATGAGCAGTTCTTC. The variable domain in full, completed from reference TRBV9 and TRBJ2-1, reads DSGVTQTPKHLITATGQRVTLRCSPRSGDLSVYWYQQSLDQGLQFLIQYYNGEERAKGNILERFSAQQFPDLHSELNLSSLELGDSALYFCASSVSVGVAGGAVRPYNEQFFGPGTRLTVL.

The chain links TRBV4-1 to TRBJ2-1; a weak D match, TRBD2 (6 bases). The CDR3 loop spans 15 amino acids. V was clipped by 0 bases and J by 6 bases, with 12 bases between them. The germline CDR1 and CDR2 sequences are MGHRA and YSYEKL. The DNA for the CDR3 is TGCGCCAGCAGCCAAGATCCAGCGGGTCGCAATGAGCAGTTCTTC. Amino acids: CASSQDPAGRNEQFF.

V is TRBV9 and J is TRBJ1-2; 9 bases match TRBD1. The CDR3 loop spans 16 amino acids. V lost 0 bases to trimming and J lost 5 bases; unmatched junction nucleotides: 8. Germline lookup yields CDR1 SGDLS and CDR2 YYNGEE. The CDR3 DNA follows: TGTGCCAGCAGCGTAGATGGGACAGGGACTGGGTATGGCTACACCTTC. Translation gives CASSVDGTGTGYGYTF.

This chain uses TRBV28 with TRBJ2-1; no firm D call. Looked up from germline, CDR1 is MDHEN and CDR2 is SYDVKM. The CDR3 totals 11 residues. V was shortened by 6 bases and J by 10 bases, with 10 bases between the two germline ends. The CDR3 region has the DNA TGTGCCAGCAGCCGGGTCCGAGAGCAGTTCTTC. Its translation is CASSRVREQFF.